This TCR beta chain came from a study of cytomegalovirus exposure and HLA in healthy donors. PCR used 60 Vbeta primers and 13 Jbeta primers. Profiling relied on immunoSEQ multiplex PCR, and the TCRdb table lists in-frame clones only, not all of them. The sample contains about 150,000 clones, approximately 79% of which appear only once. The TCR originated in a woman aged 45-60 years in good health and CMV-seropositive. Specimen: PBMCs.

The CDR3 loop is CASGLSLGTVANYGYTF. In nucleotides, the CDR3 is TGTGCTAGTGGTTTGTCACTAGGGACAGTAGCTAACTATGGCTACACCTTC. The rearrangement links TRBV12-5 to TRBJ1-2, with 7 bases lining up with TRBD1. The CDR3 length is 17 residues. The germline gives CDR1 LGHNT, CDR2 FRNRAP. Trimming removed 2 bases from V and 0 bases from J; junction bases left unmatched: 9.